The 19 T cell receptor beta chains in this list originate from one sample, sequenced in a study of neoadjuvant anti-PD-1 for oral cavity cancer. The protocol was immunoSEQ multiplex PCR, while the TCRdb copy is restricted to in-frame clones and leaves out a portion. Of 14,000 or so clones in the sample, around 80% were seen once. The time point is: after neoadjuvant nivolumab, at surgical resection. The source was PBMCs, collected after nivolumab (anti-PD-1) treatment. These TCRs come from a person aged 35 to 85 with oral cavity squamous cell carcinoma.

This chain uses TRBV5-1 with TRBJ2-7, with D possibly matching TRBD2 (6 bases). Per the germline V gene, CDR1 is SGHRS and CDR2 is YFSETQ. The CDR3 runs 15 residues. V was clipped by 4 bases and J by 2 bases, with 16 bases between them. CDR3 in DNA: TGCGCCAGCAGCCTAGAGACTAGAAGAGCCTACGAGCAGTACTTC. Amino acid sequence: CASSLETRRAYEQYF.

The chain combines TRBV29-1 with TRBJ1-2, with 8 bases matching TRBD1. There are 14 residues in the CDR3. Trimming removed 4 bases from V and 6 bases from J; junction bases left unmatched: 10. Germline CDR1 is SQVTM and CDR2 is ANQGSEA. The CDR3 reads CSVGSFRGLDGYTF. The CDR3 coding sequence is TGCAGCGTTGGTTCATTCAGGGGGCTAGATGGCTACACCTTC.

This sequence joins TRBV9 and TRBJ2-7; no definite D call. The V end was cut by 0 bases, the J end by 2 bases, with 9 bases between. The V gene's germline CDR1 is SGDLS and CDR2 YYNGEE. This CDR3 is 14 amino acids long. The CDR3 bases are TGTGCCAGCAGCGTAGCACAGACCGCCTACGAGCAGTACTTC. Amino acids: CASSVAQTAYEQYF.

This clone was recorded a few times. The J gene is TRBJ2-7, the V gene TRBV6-6, with no clear D. The CDR3 runs 12 residues. Germline CDR1 is MNHNY and CDR2 is SVGAGI (reference sequence). V was cut by 5 bases and J by 4 bases, with 9 bases left in between. CDR3 sequence: CASSPATYEQYF. The CDR3 bases are TGTGCCAGCAGTCCTGCAACATACGAGCAGTACTTC.

The chain has TRBV11-2 and TRBJ1-1; no clear D gene. The CDR3 runs 11 residues. Germline-derived CDR1 and CDR2 are SGHAT and FQNNGV. Trimming stripped 2 bases from V and 5 bases from J, with 3 bases between. In DNA form, the CDR3 reads TGTGCCAGCAGCTTACAGACTGAAGCTTTCTTT. This gives the protein CASSLQTEAFF.

This chain uses TRBV5-1 with TRBJ1-4; 7 bases map to TRBD1. Germline V gives CDR1 SGHRS, CDR2 YFSETQ. The CDR3 runs 13 residues. V was clipped by 2 bases and J by 8 bases; unmatched bases: 3. The CDR3 reads CASSLQGHEKLFF. CDR3 coding DNA: TGCGCCAGCAGCTTACAGGGGCACGAAAAACTGTTTTTT.

The gene calls are TRBV11-2 and TRBJ2-1; 7 bases match TRBD2. This CDR3 contains 16 residues. From germline, CDR1 is SGHAT and CDR2 FQNNGV. The ends lost 5 bases at V and 5 bases at J; junction bases unmatched: 12. CDR3 sequence reads: CASSRLGGITNNEQFF. The CDR3 DNA sequence: TGTGCCAGCAGCAGACTCGGGGGGATAACCAACAATGAGCAGTTCTTC.

The V call is TRBV6-5, the J call TRBJ2-7, with 9 bases fitting TRBD1. V shed 2 bases, J shed 6 bases, and the junction held 5 bases outside the gene matches. In germline, CDR1 is MNHEY, CDR2 SVGAGI. This CDR3 has 14 residues. In DNA form, the CDR3 reads TGTGCCAGCAGTTACGGACAGGGGTTGGGCGAGCAGTACTTC. The encoded protein is CASSYGQGLGEQYF.

V gene TRBV11-2 combines with J gene TRBJ2-3; D unresolved. Trimming pared 0 bases from V and 3 bases from J, leaving 7 bases between. CDR3 length equals 14 residues. Germline-derived CDR1 and CDR2 are SGHAT and FQNNGV. The CDR3 protein is CASSLDGITDTQYF. CDR3 nucleotides: TGTGCCAGCAGCTTAGATGGGATTACAGATACGCAGTATTTT.

V is TRBV27 and J is TRBJ2-2; the match to TRBD1 covers 12 bases. V trimming: 1 base; J trimming: 6 bases; junction bases outside the gene matches: 6. Germline V gene sequence: CDR1 MNHEY, CDR2 SMNVEV (reference sequence). CDR3 length: 17 amino acids. The CDR3 DNA is TGTGCCAGCAGTTTATACTCCGGGACAGGGGGCCCCGGGGAGCTGTTTTTT. It translates to CASSLYSGTGGPGELFF.

The chain combines TRBV30 with TRBJ2-3; 12 bases are shared with TRBD2. CDR3 length: 17 amino acids. V lost 5 bases, J lost 3 bases, and 12 bases stayed unmatched. Germline CDR1 is GTSNPN and CDR2 is SVGIG (reference sequence). The DNA for the CDR3 is TGTGCCTGGGGGAGACTAGCGGGGGTTGTATTGACAGATACGCAGTATTTT. Translating gives CAWGRLAGVVLTDTQYF.

The CDR3, as DNA: TGCGCCAGCAGCCCCAGGCGCCATAGTATTAATTCACCCCTCCACTTT. The encoded protein is CASSPRRHSINSPLHF. The V call is TRBV5-1, the J call TRBJ1-6; D is unclear. With 4 bases removed from V and 6 bases from J, the gap between germline ends came to 17 bases. The CDR3 length is 16 residues. CDR1 SGHRS and CDR2 YFSETQ come from the germline V gene.

The V call is TRBV12-5, the J call TRBJ1-1, with TRBD1 as a possible D gene (6 bases). With 4 bases removed from V and 0 bases from J, the gap between germline ends came to 12 bases. This CDR3 contains 15 residues. Germline values: CDR1 LGHNT, CDR2 FRNRAP. Here the CDR3 reads CASGSPQGLNTEAFF. The DNA for the CDR3 is TGTGCTAGTGGTTCCCCACAGGGATTGAACACTGAAGCTTTCTTT.

The chain is built from TRBV30 and TRBJ1-3, with D perhaps matching TRBD1 (5 bases). Deletions cut 4 bases from V and 8 bases from J, with 15 bases between. The CDR3 contains 13 residues. Germline V gives CDR1 GTSNPN, CDR2 SVGIG (reference sequence). CDR3 region: CAWTQGGRHTIYF. CDR3 sequence (DNA): TGTGCCTGGACCCAGGGTGGTAGGCACACCATATATTTT. The variable domain in full, completed from reference TRBV30 and TRBJ1-3, reads SQTIHQWPATLVQPVGSPLSLECTVEGTSNPNLYWYRQAAGRGLQLLFYSVGIGQISSEVPQNLSASRPQDRQFILSSKKLLLSDSGFYLCAWTQGGRHTIYFGEGSWLTVV.

This clone was detected once. The CDR3 region has the DNA TGTGCCAGCCTCCCCGGTGGGGGAGCGAACACTGAAGCTTTCTTT. Its protein product is CASLPGGGANTEAFF. This chain joins TRBV6-1 and TRBJ1-1; TRBD1 might be the D (5 bases). This CDR3 is built from 15 residues. V was cut by 8 bases and J by 1 base, with 17 bases left in between. The germline gives CDR1 MNHNS, CDR2 SASEGT.

A few counts support this clone. CDR3 DNA: TGTGCCTGGAGTCCAAGACAGGGGTTGACTAATGAAAAACTGTTTTTT. It encodes CAWSPRQGLTNEKLFF. The V call is TRBV30, the J call TRBJ1-4; 8 positions match TRBD1. The ends lost 2 bases at V and 2 bases at J; junction bases unmatched: 7. The CDR3 contains 16 residues. Germline V gene sequence: CDR1 GTSNPN, CDR2 SVGIG (reference sequence).

The V gene is TRBV7-3, the J gene TRBJ1-2; D unresolved. The CDR3 is made up of 14 amino acids. CDR1 and CDR2 from the germline V gene are SGHTA and FQGTGA. The V gene lost 5 bases and the J gene lost 8 bases, with 18 bases spanning the gap. The CDR3 loop is CASSPSTRAEGYTF. The CDR3 DNA is TGTGCCAGCAGCCCTTCGACAAGGGCGGAAGGCTACACCTTC.

The chain couples TRBV28 to TRBJ2-7, with 8 positions matching TRBD2. The CDR3 length is 14 residues. Germline-derived CDR1 and CDR2 are MDHEN and SYDVKM. The trim removed 2 bases at V and 2 bases at J, leaving 2 bases unmatched. The CDR3 protein is CASSLAGGPYEQYF. The CDR3 nucleotides read TGTGCCAGCAGTTTAGCGGGGGGTCCCTACGAGCAGTACTTC.

The chain recombines TRBV6-5 with TRBJ2-2; D is ambiguous. V dropped 6 bases and J dropped 0 bases, with 5 bases sitting between them. The CDR3 is 13 amino acids. The germline V gene has CDR1 MNHEY and CDR2 SVGAGI. The CDR3 loop reads CASRSTNTGELFF. In nucleotides, the CDR3 is TGTGCCAGCAGATCCACGAACACCGGGGAGCTGTTTTTT.